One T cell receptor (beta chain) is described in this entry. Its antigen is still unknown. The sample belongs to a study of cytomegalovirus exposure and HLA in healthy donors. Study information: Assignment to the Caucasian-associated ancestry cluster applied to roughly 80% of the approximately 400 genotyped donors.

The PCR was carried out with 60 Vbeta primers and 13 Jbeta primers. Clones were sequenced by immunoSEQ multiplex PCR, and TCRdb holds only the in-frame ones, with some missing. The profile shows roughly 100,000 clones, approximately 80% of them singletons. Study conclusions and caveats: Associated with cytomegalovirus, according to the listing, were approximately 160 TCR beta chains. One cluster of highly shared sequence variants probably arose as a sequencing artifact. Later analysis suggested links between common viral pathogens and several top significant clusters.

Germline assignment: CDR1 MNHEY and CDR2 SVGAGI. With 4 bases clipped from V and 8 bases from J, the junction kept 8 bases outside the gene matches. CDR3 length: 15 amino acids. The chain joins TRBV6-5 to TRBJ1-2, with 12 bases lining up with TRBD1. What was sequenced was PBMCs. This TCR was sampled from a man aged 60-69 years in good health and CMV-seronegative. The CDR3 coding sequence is TGTGCCAGCAGTTCCTATCCGGGACAGGGGGCCGGCTACACCTTC. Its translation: CASSSYPGQGAGYTF.